A selection of T cell receptor beta chains follows, all from one sample in a study of blood T cell repertoires in COVID-19. The protocol was immunoSEQ multiplex PCR, while the TCRdb copy is restricted to in-frame clones and leaves out a portion. The sample holds approximately 200,000 clones, roughly four fifths seen once. Sequenced: peripheral blood. Receptors were obtained from a woman aged 50 to 65 with acute or convalescent COVID-19. Each CDR3 is given with its conserved first and last residue. The order of the fields is clone size, J gene, D gene, V gene, CDR3 protein, CDR3 DNA. The D gene is left open where the match is weak. Clone size is given for some rows only: seen once, a few or many times, or a class if the clone is expanded.

abundance: few
j_gene: TRBJ2-1
d_gene: .
v_gene: TRBV19
CDR3aa: CASTRDSYNEQFF
CDR3nt: TGTGCCAGTACTCGAGACTCCTACAATGAGCAGTTCTTC

abundance: .
j_gene: TRBJ1-5
d_gene: .
v_gene: TRBV3-1/TRBV3-2
CDR3aa: CASSQGSGSNQPQHF
CDR3nt: TGTGCCAGCAGCCAAGGGAGTGGGAGCAATCAGCCCCAGCATTTT

abundance: .
j_gene: TRBJ1-1
d_gene: .
v_gene: TRBV10-1
CDR3aa: CASRGATFYMNTEAFF
CDR3nt: TGCGCCAGCAGGGGCGCGACATTTTATATGAACACTGAAGCTTTCTTT

abundance: .
j_gene: TRBJ2-7
d_gene: TRBD1
v_gene: TRBV15
CDR3aa: CATSRDGGTGAYEQYF
CDR3nt: TGTGCCACCAGCAGAGACGGGGGGACAGGGGCCTACGAGCAGTACTTC

abundance: .
j_gene: TRBJ1-2
d_gene: TRBD1
v_gene: TRBV5-1
CDR3aa: CASSLEWDRANYGYTF
CDR3nt: TGCGCCAGCAGCTTGGAGTGGGACAGAGCTAACTATGGCTACACCTTC

abundance: .
j_gene: TRBJ1-1
d_gene: TRBD1
v_gene: TRBV19
CDR3aa: CASSTGTGGRGTEAFF
CDR3nt: TGTGCCAGTAGTACCGGGACAGGGGGCAGGGGCACTGAAGCTTTCTTT

abundance: once
j_gene: TRBJ1-5
d_gene: TRBD1
v_gene: TRBV2
CDR3aa: CASSGQGRNQPQHF
CDR3nt: TGTGCCAGCAGCGGACAGGGGAGAAATCAGCCCCAGCATTTT

abundance: .
j_gene: TRBJ2-2
d_gene: TRBD1
v_gene: TRBV19
CDR3aa: CASNLRDSANTGELFF
CDR3nt: TGTGCCAGTAACCTCCGGGACAGCGCGAACACCGGGGAGCTGTTTTTT

abundance: .
j_gene: TRBJ1-3
d_gene: .
v_gene: TRBV9
CDR3aa: CASSPPNGNTIYF
CDR3nt: TGTGCCAGCAGCCCCCCCAATGGAAACACCATATATTTT

abundance: .
j_gene: TRBJ2-1
d_gene: .
v_gene: TRBV6-1
CDR3aa: CASSEGSSYNEQFF
CDR3nt: TGTGCCAGCAGTGAGGGGAGCTCCTACAATGAGCAGTTCTTC

abundance: .
j_gene: TRBJ2-3
d_gene: TRBD1
v_gene: TRBV2
CDR3aa: CASRNTGVVGTQYF
CDR3nt: TGTGCCAGCAGAAACACAGGGGTGGTCGGTACGCAGTATTTT

abundance: .
j_gene: TRBJ2-1
d_gene: TRBD2
v_gene: TRBV12-5
CDR3aa: CASGPLGGGLNEQFF
CDR3nt: TGTGCTAGTGGCCCATTGGGGGGGGGATTGAATGAGCAGTTCTTC

abundance: .
j_gene: TRBJ2-7
d_gene: TRBD2
v_gene: TRBV28
CDR3aa: CASSYGLAGDRYF
CDR3nt: TGTGCCAGCTCCTACGGACTAGCGGGAGACAGGTACTTC

abundance: .
j_gene: TRBJ2-1
d_gene: .
v_gene: TRBV5-1
CDR3aa: CASNSGLDSYNEQFF
CDR3nt: TGCGCCAGCAATTCGGGACTGGACTCCTACAATGAGCAGTTCTTC

abundance: .
j_gene: TRBJ2-4
d_gene: TRBD2
v_gene: TRBV28
CDR3aa: CASSLIDILWSGGAEAKNIQYF
CDR3nt: TGTGCCAGCAGTTTAATCGACATCTTATGGAGCGGGGGGGCCGAGGCCAAAAACATTCAGTACTTC